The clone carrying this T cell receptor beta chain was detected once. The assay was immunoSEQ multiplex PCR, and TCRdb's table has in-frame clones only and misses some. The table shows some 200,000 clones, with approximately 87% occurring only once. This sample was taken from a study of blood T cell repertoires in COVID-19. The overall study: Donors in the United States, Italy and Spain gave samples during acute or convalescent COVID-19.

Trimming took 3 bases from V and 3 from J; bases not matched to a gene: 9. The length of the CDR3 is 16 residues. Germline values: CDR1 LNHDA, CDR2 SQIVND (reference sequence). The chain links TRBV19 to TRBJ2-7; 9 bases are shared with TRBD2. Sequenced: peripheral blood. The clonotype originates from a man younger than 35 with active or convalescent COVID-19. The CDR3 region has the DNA TGTGCCAGTAGTATGCCCGGGACTAGCTCGAGCTACGAGCAGTACTTC. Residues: CASSMPGTSSSYEQYF.